This T cell receptor beta chain is drawn from a study of shared clonotypes between healthy human individuals. Overall study: Researchers drew samples from two women and a few men aged 18 to 49.

Assay used: immunoSEQ multiplex PCR; TCRdb lists only in-frame clones, some missing. Of 450,000 to 650,000 clones listed, just over 75% are singletons. CDR3 length: 12 amino acids. J lost 9 bases, V lost 7 bases, and 6 bases had no gene match. Germline assignment: CDR1 SGDLS and CDR2 YYNGEE. The clonotype was recovered from a woman between 40 and 50 years old in good health. Some clones in this sample may be carry-over from other donors' samples. J is TRBJ2-1 and V is TRBV9; TRBD1 matches at 8 bases. The source material was PBMCs. DNA of the CDR3: TGTGCCAGCGGACAGGGTTTGAGTGAGCAGTTCTTC. This translates into CASGQGLSEQFF.